The 21 T cell receptor beta chains reported below all come from one sample, sequenced in a study of T cells after yellow fever vaccination (dated by TCRdb to about 2019). According to the study, the label for this sample's treatment or condition signals: live attenuated yellow fever vaccine strain. The library was made by 5' RACE. Reads for this sample came from an Illumina HiSeq 2500. The public sequencing data were trimmed at Q25 with fastp and processed into clonotypes with MiXCR by TCRdb, which kept only in-frame beta chains. One record per CDR3 amino acid sequence lists the most common genes and DNA. Here the sample has about 260,000 distinct CDR3 sequences; 10% to 15% occur a single time. The ten largest clones capture approximately 0.49% of the sample. The sequencing here drew on CD4+ T cells sorted from PBMCs, taken 45 days after the yellow fever booster vaccination. The source of these receptors is a man aged 25 to 40 who received the YFV17D yellow fever vaccine.

This clonotype has just a few counts. The chain is built from TRBV15 and TRBJ2-7, with D unclear. V lost 0 bases, J lost 3 bases, and 6 bases lay in between. Per germline, CDR1 LNHNV and CDR2 YYDKDF (reference sequence). This CDR3 contains 13 residues. CDR3 in DNA: TGTGCCACCAGCAGAGAAACAATCTACGAGCAGTACTTC. As protein: CATSRETIYEQYF.

The rearrangement links TRBV7-9 to TRBJ2-3; D perhaps matches TRBD1 (6 bases). CDR1 SEHNR and CDR2 FQNEAQ come from the germline V gene (reference sequence). Deletions cut 5 bases from V and 9 bases from J, with 9 bases between. The CDR3 has 11 amino acids. CDR3 in amino acids: CASSRQVTQYF. The CDR3 DNA reads as TGTGCCAGCAGCAGACAGGTCACGCAGTATTTT.

The rearrangement uses TRBV5-6 and TRBJ2-1; no clear D. Germline V gene data show CDR1 as SGHDT and CDR2 as YYEEEE. This CDR3 is built from 12 residues. Trimming shortened V by 1 base and J by 14 bases, and 13 bases separated the two germline ends. The CDR3 loop reads CASSLIANREFF. In DNA, the CDR3 is TGTGCCAGCAGCTTGATCGCTAACCGGGAGTTCTTC.

This clonotype was observed a handful of times. The chain is built from TRBV7-2 and TRBJ2-3; D is undetermined. V lost 1 base, J lost 1 base, and 15 bases lay in between. Germline CDR1 is SGHTA and CDR2 is FQGNSA. This CDR3 has 17 amino acids. The CDR3 nucleotides read TGTGCCAGCAGCTTAGGTGACGAACAGAGCCGCACAGATACGCAGTATTTT. Translation: CASSLGDEQSRTDTQYF.

The CDR3 bases are TGTGCCACCAGTGACCAAGCCGGTTACAATGAGCAGTTCTTC. Translation: CATSDQAGYNEQFF. This chain connects TRBV24-1 to TRBJ2-1; D is unresolved. Germline V gene sequence: CDR1 KGHDR, CDR2 SFDVKD. The CDR3 consists of 14 residues. Trimming left V 4 bases short and J 4 bases short, with 10 bases between.

Only a few counts were recorded for this clonotype. The chain uses TRBV15 and TRBJ2-7, with 7 bases aligning to TRBD2. In germline, CDR1 is LNHNV, CDR2 YYDKDF (reference sequence). V was clipped by 1 base and J by 3 bases; unmatched bases: 6. The CDR3 has 15 residues. The CDR3 region has the DNA TGTGCCACCAGCAGAGGAGCGGGGTTAAACTACGAGCAGTACTTC. It translates to CATSRGAGLNYEQYF.

This clonotype came up a few times. Its ends do not fully match the called genes, so a read error is possible. The chain recombines TRBV6-4 with TRBJ2-5; 8 nucleotides match TRBD2. Germline V CDR1 and CDR2: MRHNA, SNTAGT. The CDR3 sequence is 19 residues long. CDR3 loop: CASSNSGVSGIPLRETQYF. The CDR3 region has the DNA TGTGCCAGCAGTAACTCGGGCGTTAGCGGGATTCCTCTCCGAGAGACCCAGTACTTC.

The chain links TRBV6-2 or TRBV6-3 to TRBJ1-5, with 8 bases identical to TRBD1. This CDR3 region has 15 residues. Germline values: CDR1 MNHEY, CDR2 SVGEGT. J gave up 2 bases and V 4 bases, and 4 bases lay outside the gene matches. The CDR3 reads CASSLGGQGNQPQHF. The CDR3 nucleotides are TGTGCCAGCAGTTTGGGGGGACAGGGCAATCAGCCCCAGCATTTT.

The sample holds many counts of this clonotype. J is TRBJ2-1 and V is TRBV10-3; the D gene is possibly TRBD2 (7 bases). With 10 bases removed from V and 9 bases from J, the gap between germline ends came to 13 bases. The CDR3 loop spans 11 amino acids. Germline V CDR1 and CDR2: ENHRY, SYGVKD. The DNA for the CDR3 is TGTGCCACCCAAGGGGGGGGTGAGCAGTTCTTC. Residues: CATQGGGEQFF.

This clonotype was seen more than once but under ten times. The chain employs TRBV19 and TRBJ2-3; 9 nucleotides match TRBD1. This CDR3 has 14 residues. V lost 6 bases, J lost 4 bases, and 5 bases stayed unmatched. Per germline, CDR1 LNHDA and CDR2 SQIVND (reference sequence). In DNA form, the CDR3 reads TGTGCCAGTAGGAAACAGGGGGCGGCAGATACGCAGTATTTT. It translates to CASRKQGAADTQYF.

This clonotype has just a few counts. The V gene is TRBV5-1, the J gene TRBJ2-3; D uncertain. Trimming left V 0 bases short and J 0 bases short, with 8 bases between. Germline values: CDR1 SGHRS, CDR2 YFSETQ. This CDR3 has 15 residues. DNA for the CDR3: TGCGCCAGCAGCTTGGGGCGGCTCAGCACAGATACGCAGTATTTT. It encodes CASSLGRLSTDTQYF.

This chain links TRBV7-2 with TRBJ2-7; D uncertain. The CDR3 loop spans 12 amino acids. The germline V and J ends were trimmed by 2 bases and 6 bases, with 8 bases remaining between them. The germline gives CDR1 SGHTA, CDR2 FQGNSA. CDR3 coding DNA: TGTGCCAGCAGCTTAATCCCGCGCGAGCAGTACTTC. It specifies CASSLIPREQYF.

CDR3 nucleotide sequence: TGTGCCAGCAGCTTGGCCCCCTACTCCGGACAGGGTCCCTATGGCTACACCTTC. This codes for CASSLAPYSGQGPYGYTF. The genes are TRBV5-5 and TRBJ1-2; 8 positions match TRBD1. The CDR3 runs 18 residues. In germline, CDR1 is SGHKS, CDR2 YYEKEE (reference sequence). V lost 0 bases and J lost 4; bases outside the gene matches: 14.

J is TRBJ1-1 and V is TRBV5-1; TRBD1 is a possible D gene (6 bases). Germline CDR1 reads SGHRS; CDR2 reads YFSETQ. Trimming stripped 4 bases from V and 7 bases from J, with 14 bases between. The CDR3 runs 13 residues. The DNA of the CDR3 is TGCGCCAGCAGCGGTGGACAGACCTTTGAAGCTTTCTTT. This gives the protein CASSGGQTFEAFF.

The CDR3 here is CASSFGREGVYFGYTF. The CDR3 region has the DNA TGTGCCAGCAGTTTTGGTCGTGAGGGGGTTTACTTTGGCTACACCTTC. The chain uses TRBV12-3 or TRBV12-4 and TRBJ1-2; D is perhaps TRBD1 (6 bases). V lost 3 bases, J lost 7 bases, and 21 bases lay in between. The CDR3 extends over 16 amino acids.

The chain carries TRBV4-3 and TRBJ2-1; TRBD2 matches at 12 bases. The CDR3 is made up of 16 amino acids. The V gene's germline CDR1 is LGHNA and CDR2 YSLEER. J gave up 7 bases and V 3 bases, and 7 bases lay outside the gene matches. Here the CDR3 reads CASSHAGTSGFNEQFF. CDR3 nucleotides: TGCGCCAGCAGCCATGCCGGGACTAGCGGGTTTAATGAGCAGTTCTTC.

The rearrangement uses TRBV18 and TRBJ1-1, with D uncertain. CDR3 length equals 14 residues. V was pared by 3 bases and J by 5 bases, with 13 bases between. Germline CDR1 is KGHSH and CDR2 is LQKENI. Here the CDR3 reads CASSPRVELTEAFF. CDR3 sequence (DNA): TGTGCCAGCTCACCGAGGGTTGAATTAACTGAAGCTTTCTTT.

This clonotype was seen only a few times. This chain links TRBV5-1 with TRBJ2-2, with TRBD1 matching 7 bases. CDR3 length equals 15 residues. V gave up 4 bases and J gave up 1 base; unmatched junction bases: 4. Per the germline V gene, CDR1 is SGHRS and CDR2 is YFSETQ. CDR3 residues: CASSQRTGNTGELFF. The CDR3 nucleotides read TGCGCCAGCAGCCAACGGACAGGGAACACCGGGGAGCTGTTTTTT. The entire variable domain, with the rest obtained from reference TRBV5-1 and TRBJ2-2, is as follows: KAGVTQTPRYLIKTRGQQVTLSCSPISGHRSVSWYQQTPGQGLQFLFEYFSETQRNKGNFPGRFSGRQFSNSRSEMNVSTLELGDSALYLCASSQRTGNTGELFFGEGSRLTVL.

A few counts support this clonotype. The V call is TRBV28, the J call TRBJ1-5; D is unresolved. Germline CDR1 and CDR2: MDHEN and SYDVKM. V was pared by 6 bases and J by 5 bases, with 23 bases between. This CDR3 is 17 amino acids long. The CDR3 DNA is TGTGCCAGCAGCTCAGTCTTACGGGCTGGAGGGTATCAGCCCCAGCATTTT. This encodes CASSSVLRAGGYQPQHF.

The table lists this clonotype with a few counts. The chain employs TRBV7-9 and TRBJ2-7, with D possibly called TRBD1 or TRBD2 (5 bases each). The CDR3 is 15 residues long. V was shortened by 1 base and J by 7 bases, with 17 bases between the two germline ends. From germline, CDR1 is SEHNR and CDR2 FQNEAQ (reference sequence). This CDR3 is CASSLGTGTSGEQYF. Written as DNA, the CDR3 is TGTGCCAGCAGCTTAGGGACCGGGACCTCGGGGGAGCAGTACTTC. Looking up the rest from reference TRBV7-9 and TRBJ2-7 gives the full variable domain: DTGVSQNPRHKITKRGQNVTFRCDPISEHNRLYWYRQTLGQGPEFLTYFQNEAQLEKSRLLSDRFSAERPKGSFSTLEIQRTEQGDSAMYLCASSLGTGTSGEQYFGPGTRLTVT.

This chain uses TRBV20-1 with TRBJ1-1, with D unresolved. CDR3 length equals 13 residues. CDR1 and CDR2 (germline): DFQATT, SNEGSKA (reference sequence). Trimming removed 6 bases from V and 3 bases from J, with 14 bases in between. The CDR3 DNA is TGCAGTGCGAAGGGTGGTGGGGACACTGAAGCTTTCTTT. Its protein product is CSAKGGGDTEAFF.